The TCR beta chain under discussion was sequenced for a study of blood T cell repertoires in COVID-19. Profiled with immunoSEQ multiplex PCR; TCRdb holds only in-frame clones, not every one. This repertoire shows approximately 100,000 clones, approximately 84% found once; its top ten account for 4% to 5.5%. The trim removed 1 base at V and 4 bases at J, leaving 4 bases unmatched. Germline lookup yields CDR1 SGHDT and CDR2 YYEEEE. The CDR3 extends over 14 amino acids. Material for sequencing was peripheral blood. J is TRBJ2-7 and V is TRBV5-6; 8 bases are shared with TRBD1. This TCR was sampled from a man aged 55 to 70 with acute or convalescent COVID-19. The CDR3 sequence is CASSLWNRGYEQYF. As DNA, the CDR3 is TGTGCCAGCAGCTTGTGGAACAGGGGGTACGAGCAGTACTTC.